This T cell receptor (beta chain) derives from a study of blood T cells in healthy people across ages. Study conclusions and caveats: Nothing was known about donor CMV status, and this possibly confounded expanded clonotype changes.

Trimming took 3 bases from V and 5 from J; bases not matched to a gene: 2. This CDR3 contains 14 residues. A note on this clonotype: What it binds is not known.

A second about 7 to 11 cycle PCR used barcoded and J-beta primers. In TCRdb, the 5' RACE reads were re-called with MiXCR into one record per CDR3 protein. The table records over 1,200,000 distinct CDR3 sequences, approximately 59% of them present only once. The chain joins TRBV12-3 or TRBV12-4 to TRBJ2-2, with TRBD1 identical over 8 bases. The sequence came from a man younger than 30 in good health. Sequenced material: blood. The DNA of the CDR3 is TGTGCCAGCAGTTTTACAGGGGGTACCGGGGAGCTGTTTTTT. This gives the protein CASSFTGGTGELFF.